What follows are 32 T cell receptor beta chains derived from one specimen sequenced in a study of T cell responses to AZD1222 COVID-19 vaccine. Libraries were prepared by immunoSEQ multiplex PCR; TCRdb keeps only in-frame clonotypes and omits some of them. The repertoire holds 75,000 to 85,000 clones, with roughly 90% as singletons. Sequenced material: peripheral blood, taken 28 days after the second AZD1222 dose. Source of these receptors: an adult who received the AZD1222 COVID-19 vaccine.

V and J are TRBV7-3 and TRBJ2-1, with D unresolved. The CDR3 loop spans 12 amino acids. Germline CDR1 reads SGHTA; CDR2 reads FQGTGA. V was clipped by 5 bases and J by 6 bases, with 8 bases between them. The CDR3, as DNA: TGTGCCAGCAGCCTAGGAGCCAATGAGCAGTTCTTC. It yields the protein CASSLGANEQFF.

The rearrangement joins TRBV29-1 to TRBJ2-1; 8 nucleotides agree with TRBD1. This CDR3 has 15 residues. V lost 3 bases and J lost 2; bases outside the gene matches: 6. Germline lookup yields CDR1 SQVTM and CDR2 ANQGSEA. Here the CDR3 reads CSVEVGTGPYNEQFF. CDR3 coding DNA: TGCAGCGTTGAGGTGGGGACAGGACCCTACAATGAGCAGTTCTTC.

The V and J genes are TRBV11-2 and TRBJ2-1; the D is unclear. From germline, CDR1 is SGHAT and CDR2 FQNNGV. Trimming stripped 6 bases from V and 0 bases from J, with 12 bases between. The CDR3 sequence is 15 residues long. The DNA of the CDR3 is TGTGCCAGCAGACCAGACATCTTCTCCTACAATGAGCAGTTCTTC. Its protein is CASRPDIFSYNEQFF. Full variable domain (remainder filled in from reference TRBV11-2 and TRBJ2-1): EAGVAQSPRYKIIEKRQSVAFWCNPISGHATLYWYQQILGQGPKLLIQFQNNGVVDDSQLPKDRFSAERLKGVDSTLKIQPAKLEDSAVYLCASRPDIFSYNEQFFGPGTRLTVL.

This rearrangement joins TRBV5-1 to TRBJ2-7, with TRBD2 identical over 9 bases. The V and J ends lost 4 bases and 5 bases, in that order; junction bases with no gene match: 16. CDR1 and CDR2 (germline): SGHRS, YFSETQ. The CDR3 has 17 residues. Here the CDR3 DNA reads TGCGCCAGCAGCCCCTGGACTAGCGACATCCGGCCCGACGAGCAGTACTTC. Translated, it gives CASSPWTSDIRPDEQYF. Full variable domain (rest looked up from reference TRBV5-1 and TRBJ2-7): KAGVTQTPRYLIKTRGQQVTLSCSPISGHRSVSWYQQTPGQGLQFLFEYFSETQRNKGNFPGRFSGRQFSNSRSEMNVSTLELGDSALYLCASSPWTSDIRPDEQYFGPGTRLTVT.

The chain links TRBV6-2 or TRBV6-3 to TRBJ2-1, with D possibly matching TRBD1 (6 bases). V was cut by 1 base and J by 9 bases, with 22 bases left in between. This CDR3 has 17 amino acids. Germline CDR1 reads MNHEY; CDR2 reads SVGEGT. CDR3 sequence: CASSYWPSQQGPTEQFF. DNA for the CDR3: TGTGCCAGCAGTTACTGGCCTAGTCAGCAGGGGCCGACTGAGCAGTTCTTC.

The CDR3 bases are TGTGCCAGCAGCGACGGACTAGCGGGGAGCTTGCGGGGGACCCAGTACTTC. Protein: CASSDGLAGSLRGTQYF. The chain joins TRBV7-2 to TRBJ2-5; 12 positions agree with TRBD2. The V segment lost 5 bases and the J segment 7 bases; nucleotides outside the gene matches: 14. This CDR3 has 17 residues. Germline V lookup: CDR1 SGHTA, CDR2 FQGNSA.

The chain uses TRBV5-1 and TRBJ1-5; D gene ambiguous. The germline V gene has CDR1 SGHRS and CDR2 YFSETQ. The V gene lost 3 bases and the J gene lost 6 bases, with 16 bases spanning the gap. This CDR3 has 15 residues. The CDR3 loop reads CASSSLGEVGQPQHF. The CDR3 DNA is TGCGCCAGCAGCTCCCTGGGAGAGGTCGGTCAGCCCCAGCATTTT.

The CDR3 spells CASSPPSTSYGYTF. In nucleotides, the CDR3 is TGTGCCAGCTCACCACCGTCGACGAGCTATGGCTACACCTTC. The chain has TRBV18 and TRBJ1-2, with unresolved D. Germline lookup yields CDR1 KGHSH and CDR2 LQKENI. Trimming took 0 bases from V and 4 from J, leaving 9 bases between them. This CDR3 comprises 14 residues.

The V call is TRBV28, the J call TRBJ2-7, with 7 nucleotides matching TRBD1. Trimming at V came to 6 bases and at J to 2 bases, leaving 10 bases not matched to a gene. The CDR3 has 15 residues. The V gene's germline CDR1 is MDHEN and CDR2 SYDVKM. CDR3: CASSIAGGRAYEQYF. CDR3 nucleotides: TGTGCCAGCAGCATCGCAGGGGGACGGGCCTACGAGCAGTACTTC.

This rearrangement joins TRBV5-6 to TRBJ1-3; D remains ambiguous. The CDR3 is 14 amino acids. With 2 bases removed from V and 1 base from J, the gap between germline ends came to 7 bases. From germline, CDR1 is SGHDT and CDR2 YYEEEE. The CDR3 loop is CASSFGMSGNTIYF. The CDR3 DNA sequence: TGTGCCAGCAGCTTTGGGATGTCTGGAAACACCATATATTTT.

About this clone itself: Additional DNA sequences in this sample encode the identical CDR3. CDR3 residues: CASSRTGDTGELFF. CDR3 coding DNA: TGTGCCAGCAGTAGGACAGGGGACACCGGGGAGCTGTTTTTT. The V gene is TRBV6-2 or TRBV6-3, the J gene TRBJ2-2; 9 bases are shared with TRBD1. Trimming took 5 bases from V and 3 from J; bases not matched to a gene: 1. This CDR3 comprises 14 residues. Germline V gene data show CDR1 as MNHEY and CDR2 as SVGEGT.

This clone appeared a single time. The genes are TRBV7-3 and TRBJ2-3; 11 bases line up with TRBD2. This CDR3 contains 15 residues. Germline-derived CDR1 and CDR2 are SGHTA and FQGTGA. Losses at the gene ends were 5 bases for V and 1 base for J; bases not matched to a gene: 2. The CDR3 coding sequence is TGTGCCAGCAGCCTGACTAGCGGGGGCACAGATACGCAGTATTTT. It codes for CASSLTSGGTDTQYF.

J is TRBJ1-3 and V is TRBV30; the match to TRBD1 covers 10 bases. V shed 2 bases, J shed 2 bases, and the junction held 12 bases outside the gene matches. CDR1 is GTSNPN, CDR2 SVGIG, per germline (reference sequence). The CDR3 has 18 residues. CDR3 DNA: TGTGCCTGGAGTAACCACGGGACAGGGGTAGTTACTGGAAACACCATATATTTT. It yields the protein CAWSNHGTGVVTGNTIYF.

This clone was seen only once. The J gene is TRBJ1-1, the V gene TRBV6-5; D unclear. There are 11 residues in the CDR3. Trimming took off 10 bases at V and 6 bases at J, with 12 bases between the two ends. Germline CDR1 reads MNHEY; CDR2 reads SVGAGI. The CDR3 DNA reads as TGTGCCACCCTCTCAAGGGCTGAAGCTTTCTTT. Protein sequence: CATLSRAEAFF.

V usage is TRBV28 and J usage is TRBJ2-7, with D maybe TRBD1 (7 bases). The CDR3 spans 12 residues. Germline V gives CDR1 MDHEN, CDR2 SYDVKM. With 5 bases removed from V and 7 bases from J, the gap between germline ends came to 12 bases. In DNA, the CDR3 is TGTGCCAGCAGTCTCAGGGGGGTTGAGCAGTACTTC. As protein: CASSLRGVEQYF.

The CDR3 spells CASSESKDSLDSPLHF. The DNA for the CDR3 is TGCGCCAGCAGTGAATCAAAGGACTCATTGGATTCACCCCTCCACTTT. The chain combines TRBV10-1 with TRBJ1-6; no definite D call. The length of the CDR3 is 16 residues. V dropped 3 bases and J dropped 8 bases, with 17 bases sitting between them. Germline V gene lookup returns CDR1 WNHNN and CDR2 SYGVQD (reference sequence).

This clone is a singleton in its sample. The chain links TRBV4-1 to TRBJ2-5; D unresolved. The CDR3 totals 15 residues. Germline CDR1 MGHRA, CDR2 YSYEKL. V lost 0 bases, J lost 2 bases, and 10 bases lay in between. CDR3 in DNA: TGCGCCAGCAGCCAAGATGTTGTCAGACAAGAGACCCAGTACTTC. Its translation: CASSQDVVRQETQYF.

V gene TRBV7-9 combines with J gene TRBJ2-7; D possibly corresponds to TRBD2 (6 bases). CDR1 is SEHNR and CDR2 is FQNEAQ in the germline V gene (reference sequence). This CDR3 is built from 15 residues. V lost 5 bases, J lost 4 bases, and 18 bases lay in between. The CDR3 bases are TGTGCCAGCAGCCTGCCACTAGGGGAGGATTACGAGCAGTACTTC. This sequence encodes CASSLPLGEDYEQYF. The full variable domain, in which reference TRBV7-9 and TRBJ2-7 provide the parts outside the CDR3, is DTGVSQNPRHKITKRGQNVTFRCDPISEHNRLYWYRQTLGQGPEFLTYFQNEAQLEKSRLLSDRFSAERPKGSFSTLEIQRTEQGDSAMYLCASSLPLGEDYEQYFGPGTRLTVT.

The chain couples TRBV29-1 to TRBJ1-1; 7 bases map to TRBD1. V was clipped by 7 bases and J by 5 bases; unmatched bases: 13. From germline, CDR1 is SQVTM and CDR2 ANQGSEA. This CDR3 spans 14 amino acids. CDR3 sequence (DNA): TGCAGCGCATACCTAGACAGGGCTGGGACTGAAGCTTTCTTT. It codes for CSAYLDRAGTEAFF.

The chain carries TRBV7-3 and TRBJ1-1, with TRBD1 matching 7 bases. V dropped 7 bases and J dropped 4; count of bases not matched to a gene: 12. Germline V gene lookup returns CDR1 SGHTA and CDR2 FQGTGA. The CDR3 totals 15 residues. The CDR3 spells CASTFFRGEATEAFF. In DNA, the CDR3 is TGTGCCAGCACCTTTTTCAGGGGGGAGGCCACTGAAGCTTTCTTT. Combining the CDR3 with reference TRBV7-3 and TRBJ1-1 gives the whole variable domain GAGVSQTPSNKVTEKGKYVELRCDPISGHTALYWYRQSLGQGPEFLIYFQGTGAADDSGLPNDRFFAVRPEGSVSTLKIQRTERGDSAVYLCASTFFRGEATEAFFGQGTRLTVV.

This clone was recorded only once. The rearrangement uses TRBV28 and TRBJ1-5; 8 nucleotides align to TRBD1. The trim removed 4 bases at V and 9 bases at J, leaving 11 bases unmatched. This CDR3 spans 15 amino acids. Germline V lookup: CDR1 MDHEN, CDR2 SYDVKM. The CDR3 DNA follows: TGTGCCAGCAGTTCCATACAGGGGGGACGTTTGCCCCAGCATTTT. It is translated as CASSSIQGGRLPQHF.

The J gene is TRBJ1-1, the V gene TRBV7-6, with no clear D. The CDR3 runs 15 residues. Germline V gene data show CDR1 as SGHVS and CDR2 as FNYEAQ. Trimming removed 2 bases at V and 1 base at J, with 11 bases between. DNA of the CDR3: TGTGCCAGCAGCTTATGGGAGGAACGGAACACTGAAGCTTTCTTT. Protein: CASSLWEERNTEAFF.

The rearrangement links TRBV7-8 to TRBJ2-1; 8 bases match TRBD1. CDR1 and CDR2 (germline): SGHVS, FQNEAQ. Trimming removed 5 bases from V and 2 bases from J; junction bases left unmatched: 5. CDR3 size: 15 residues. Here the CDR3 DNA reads TGTGCCAGCAGCCTCCGGGACAGGCCCTACAATGAGCAGTTCTTC. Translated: CASSLRDRPYNEQFF.

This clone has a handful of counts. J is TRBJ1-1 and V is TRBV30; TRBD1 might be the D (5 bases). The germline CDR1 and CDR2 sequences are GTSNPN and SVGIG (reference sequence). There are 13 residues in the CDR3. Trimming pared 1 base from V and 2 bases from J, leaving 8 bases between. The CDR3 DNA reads TGTGCCTGGAGTGGGCAGGGAAACACTGAAGCTTTCTTT. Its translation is CAWSGQGNTEAFF. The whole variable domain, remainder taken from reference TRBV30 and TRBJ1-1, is SQTIHQWPATLVQPVGSPLSLECTVEGTSNPNLYWYRQAAGRGLQLLFYSVGIGQISSEVPQNLSASRPQDRQFILSSKKLLLSDSGFYLCAWSGQGNTEAFFGQGTRLTVV.

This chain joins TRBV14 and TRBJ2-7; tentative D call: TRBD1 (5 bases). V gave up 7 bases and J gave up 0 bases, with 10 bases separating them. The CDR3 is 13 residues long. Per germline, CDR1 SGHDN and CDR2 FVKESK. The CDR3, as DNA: TGTGCCAGCAATCGTGACAGCTCCTACGAGCAGTACTTC. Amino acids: CASNRDSSYEQYF.

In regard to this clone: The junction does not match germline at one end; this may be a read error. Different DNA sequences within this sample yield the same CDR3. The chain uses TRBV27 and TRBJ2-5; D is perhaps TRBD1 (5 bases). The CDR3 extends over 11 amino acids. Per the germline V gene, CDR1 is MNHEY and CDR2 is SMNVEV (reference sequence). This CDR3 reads CASSQGRAQYF. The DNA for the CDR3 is TGTGCCAGCAGTCAGGGTAGGGCCCAATACTTC.

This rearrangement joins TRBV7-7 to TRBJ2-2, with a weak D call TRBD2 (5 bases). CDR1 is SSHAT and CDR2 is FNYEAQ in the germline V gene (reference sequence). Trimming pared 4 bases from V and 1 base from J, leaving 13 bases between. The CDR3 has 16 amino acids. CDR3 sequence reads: CASSSRHGENTGELFF. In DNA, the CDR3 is TGTGCCAGCAGCTCGCGACACGGGGAGAACACCGGGGAGCTGTTTTTT. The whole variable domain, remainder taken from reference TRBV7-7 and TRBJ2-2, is GAGVSQSPRYKVTKRGQDVTLRCDPISSHATLYWYQQALGQGPEFLTYFNYEAQPDKSGLPSDRFSAERPEGSISTLTIQRTEQRDSAMYRCASSSRHGENTGELFFGEGSRLTVL.

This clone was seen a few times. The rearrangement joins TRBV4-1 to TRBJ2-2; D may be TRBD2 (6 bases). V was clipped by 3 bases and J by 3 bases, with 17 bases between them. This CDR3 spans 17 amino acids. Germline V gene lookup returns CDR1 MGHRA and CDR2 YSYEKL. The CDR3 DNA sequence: TGCGCCAGCAGCCACCCCAAGGAGGGTAGCGACACCGGGGAGCTGTTTTTT. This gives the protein CASSHPKEGSDTGELFF.

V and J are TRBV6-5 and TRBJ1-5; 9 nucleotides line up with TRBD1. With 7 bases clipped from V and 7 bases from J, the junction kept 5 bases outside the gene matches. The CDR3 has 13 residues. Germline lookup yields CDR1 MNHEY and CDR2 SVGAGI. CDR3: CASIYRGPQPQHF. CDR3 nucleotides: TGTGCCAGCATCTACAGGGGGCCGCAGCCCCAGCATTTT.

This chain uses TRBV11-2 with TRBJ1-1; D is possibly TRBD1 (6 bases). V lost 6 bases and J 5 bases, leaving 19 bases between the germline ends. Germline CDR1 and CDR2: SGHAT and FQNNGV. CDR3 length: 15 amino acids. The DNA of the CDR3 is TGTGCCAGCAGTGATAACAGGGTGAGAGGAACTGAAGCTTTCTTT. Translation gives CASSDNRVRGTEAFF. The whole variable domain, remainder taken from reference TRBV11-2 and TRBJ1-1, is EAGVAQSPRYKIIEKRQSVAFWCNPISGHATLYWYQQILGQGPKLLIQFQNNGVVDDSQLPKDRFSAERLKGVDSTLKIQPAKLEDSAVYLCASSDNRVRGTEAFFGQGTRLTVV.

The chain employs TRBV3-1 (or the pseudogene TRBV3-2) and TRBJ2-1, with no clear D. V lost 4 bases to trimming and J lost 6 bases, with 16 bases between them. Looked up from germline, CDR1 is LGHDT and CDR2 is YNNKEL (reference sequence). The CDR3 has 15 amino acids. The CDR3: CASSLPSLSGNEQFF. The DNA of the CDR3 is TGTGCCAGCAGCCTACCCAGTCTCTCTGGCAATGAGCAGTTCTTC.

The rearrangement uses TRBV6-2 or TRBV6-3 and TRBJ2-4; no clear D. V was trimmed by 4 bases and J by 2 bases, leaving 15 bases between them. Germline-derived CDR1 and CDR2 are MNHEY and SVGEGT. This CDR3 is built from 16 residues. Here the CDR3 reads CASSSRPSQPKNIQYF. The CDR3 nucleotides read TGTGCCAGCAGTTCACGACCGTCGCAACCCAAAAACATTCAGTACTTC.